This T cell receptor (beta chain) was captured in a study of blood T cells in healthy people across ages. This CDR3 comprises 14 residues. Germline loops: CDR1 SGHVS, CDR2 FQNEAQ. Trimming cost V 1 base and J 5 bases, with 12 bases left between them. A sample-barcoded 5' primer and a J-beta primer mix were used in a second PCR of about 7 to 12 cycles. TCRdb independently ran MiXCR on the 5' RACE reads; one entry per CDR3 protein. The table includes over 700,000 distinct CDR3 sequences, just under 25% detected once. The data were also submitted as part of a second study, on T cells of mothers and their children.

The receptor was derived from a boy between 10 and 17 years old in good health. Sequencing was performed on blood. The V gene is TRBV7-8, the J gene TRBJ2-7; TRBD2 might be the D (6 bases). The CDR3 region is CASSLERLENEQYF. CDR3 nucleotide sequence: TGTGCCAGCAGCTTAGAGCGACTAGAGAACGAGCAGTACTTC.